This T cell receptor beta chain originates from a study of human T cells and chemical hapten exposure. For the study at large: 0.01% DPC was applied to the upper back in patch tests, which were read at 6 days. Alopecia areata, totalis or universalis was found in mostly female patients.

This clonotype occurred a few times. The CDR3 spans 14 residues. CDR1 and CDR2 (germline): SEHNR, FQNEAQ (reference sequence). V shed 6 bases, J shed 3 bases, and the junction held 7 bases outside the gene matches. Time point here: patch test 2, 6 weeks after DPC sensitization. The treatment is: therapeutic diphenylcyclopropenone sensitization with weekly scalp DPC. TCRdb independently ran MiXCR on the RACE reads; one entry per CDR3 protein. The sample lists under 75,000 distinct CDR3 sequences; around 8.8% were seen once. The sequences come from whole blood, collected in connection with sensitization to the hapten diphenylcyclopropenone (DPC). This clonotype was sampled from a woman aged 45-65 years with alopecia areata. Some clones in this sample may be carry-over from other donors' samples. The genes are TRBV7-9 and TRBJ2-7; TRBD1 matches at 8 bases. The CDR3 sequence is CASSSTGVFYEQYF. The CDR3 DNA sequence: TGTGCCAGCAGTTCGACAGGGGTGTTCTACGAGCAGTACTTC.